What follows is one T cell receptor beta chain and its context. Other DNA sequences within the sample encode an identical CDR3. Produced via immunoSEQ multiplex PCR; TCRdb's table is partial and in-frame only. The table includes about 2.5 million clones, roughly 90% detected once. The sample is drawn from a study of shared clonotypes between healthy human individuals. This CDR3 contains 15 residues. With 2 bases clipped from V and 0 bases from J, the junction kept 0 bases outside the gene matches. Germline CDR1 SGDLS, CDR2 YYNGEE. The rearrangement uses TRBV9 and TRBJ2-2, with 8 bases identical to TRBD2. Sequencing used naive CD4+ T cells from PBMCs. The subset: CD45RA+ positively selected. The receptor was derived from a young man in good health. Some clones in this sample may be carry-over from other donors' samples. As DNA, the CDR3 is TGTGCCAGCAGCGTTAGCGGGGCGAACACCGGGGAGCTGTTTTTT. This sequence encodes CASSVSGANTGELFF.